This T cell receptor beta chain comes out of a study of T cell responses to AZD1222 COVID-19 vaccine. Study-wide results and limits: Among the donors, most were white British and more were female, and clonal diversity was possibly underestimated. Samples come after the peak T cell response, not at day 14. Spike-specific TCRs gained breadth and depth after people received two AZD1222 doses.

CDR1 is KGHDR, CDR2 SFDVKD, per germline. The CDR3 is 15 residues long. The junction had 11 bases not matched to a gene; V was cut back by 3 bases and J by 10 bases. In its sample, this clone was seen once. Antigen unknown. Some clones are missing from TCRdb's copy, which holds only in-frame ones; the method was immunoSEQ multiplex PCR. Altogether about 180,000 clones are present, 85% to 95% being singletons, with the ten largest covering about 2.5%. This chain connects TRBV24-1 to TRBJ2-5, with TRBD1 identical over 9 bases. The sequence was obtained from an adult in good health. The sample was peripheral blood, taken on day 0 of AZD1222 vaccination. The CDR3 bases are TGTGCCACCAGTGATACTGGACAGGGGTTGCCTCGCCAGTACTTC. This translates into CATSDTGQGLPRQYF.